The clone carrying this T cell receptor delta chain was counted between two and nine times. At one end the junction does not follow the germline gene, possibly because of a read error. This entry belongs to a study of gamma-delta T cells after stem cell transplantation. The CDR3 totals 20 residues. Germline CDR1 is GEAIGNYY and CDR2 is EKD. TCRdb reprocessed the RT-PCR reads using CATT. The sample contains about 2,700 delta-chain clones, 2.5% to 3% of which appear only once. This sequence originates from a human donor. It is not recorded whose cells these are; they may come from a transplant donor. The sequenced sample consisted of gamma-delta T cells. The chain recombines TRDV2 with TRDJ1; 13 bases map to TRDD3. The CDR3 reads CACDTVTGGYAQSATDTLIF. CDR3 nucleotide sequence: TGTGCCTGTGACACCGTTACTGGGGGATACGCCCAAAGTGCCACCGATACACTCATCTTT.